These 29 T cell receptor beta chains were sequenced from one sample in a study of technical replicates of blood from a few donors. Here immunoSEQ multiplex PCR was the method, and the copy in TCRdb shows in-frame clones only, minus some. This table holds tens of thousands of clones, roughly 98% found once. Sequencing input: T cells isolated from PBMCs. Every receptor here comes from a human donor in good health.

The J gene is TRBJ2-1, the V gene TRBV5-8; TRBD2 is a possible D gene (6 bases). The ends were cut back, 0 bases at V and 4 bases at J, with 8 bases in the middle. Germline loops: CDR1 SGHTS, CDR2 YDEGEE. This CDR3 is 14 amino acids long. CDR3 in amino acids: CASSLGRAYNEQFF. The CDR3, as DNA: TGTGCCAGCAGCTTGGGGAGGGCATACAATGAGCAGTTCTTC. Complete variable domain (other parts from reference TRBV5-8 and TRBJ2-1): EAGVTQSPTHLIKTRGQQATLRCSPISGHTSVYWYQQALGLGLQFLLWYDEGEERNRGNFPPRFSGRQFPNYSSELNVNALELEDSALYLCASSLGRAYNEQFFGPGTRLTVL.

In its sample, this clone was seen once. The CDR3 here is CASSPRLGNTGELFF. The DNA of the CDR3 is TGTGCCAGTAGTCCTCGACTAGGGAACACCGGGGAGCTGTTTTTT. V gene TRBV19 combines with J gene TRBJ2-2, with TRBD2 as a possible D gene (6 bases). V lost 5 bases and J lost 1, with 11 bases in between. Germline CDR1 and CDR2: LNHDA and SQIVND (reference sequence). The CDR3 covers 15 residues.

This chain connects TRBV11-2 to TRBJ2-5, with 7 bases fitting TRBD2. Looked up from germline, CDR1 is SGHAT and CDR2 is FQNNGV. This CDR3 is built from 13 residues. Germline trimming cut 5 bases from V and 3 bases from J; bases unmatched to any gene: 3. Here the CDR3 DNA reads TGTGCCAGCAGCGAGGGGAGGGAAGAGACCCAGTACTTC. This translates into CASSEGREETQYF. Drawing the rest from reference TRBV11-2 and TRBJ2-5, the complete variable domain is EAGVAQSPRYKIIEKRQSVAFWCNPISGHATLYWYQQILGQGPKLLIQFQNNGVVDDSQLPKDRFSAERLKGVDSTLKIQPAKLEDSAVYLCASSEGREETQYFGPGTRLLVL.

This clone was seen a single time. The chain is built from TRBV19 and TRBJ1-1, with D possibly being TRBD1 (6 bases). Germline-derived CDR1 and CDR2 are LNHDA and SQIVND (reference sequence). Trimming shortened V by 5 bases and J by 0 bases, and 10 bases separated the two germline ends. The CDR3 sequence is 14 residues long. Written as DNA, the CDR3 is TGTGCCAGTAGTTCCAGGGGCATGAACACTGAAGCTTTCTTT. Translated: CASSSRGMNTEAFF. The entire variable domain, with the rest obtained from reference TRBV19 and TRBJ1-1, is as follows: DGGITQSPKYLFRKEGQNVTLSCEQNLNHDAMYWYRQDPGQGLRLIYYSQIVNDFQKGDIAEGYSVSREKKESFPLTVTSAQKNPTAFYLCASSSRGMNTEAFFGQGTRLTVV.

The count of this clone is one. The rearrangement links TRBV5-1 to TRBJ2-7; 8 bases agree with TRBD1. The germline V gene encodes CDR1 SGHRS and CDR2 YFSETQ. The length of the CDR3 is 14 residues. The V segment lost 1 base and the J segment 2 bases; nucleotides outside the gene matches: 2. CDR3: CASSLTGGAYEQYF. Written as DNA, the CDR3 is TGCGCCAGCAGCTTGACAGGGGGTGCCTACGAGCAGTACTTC. Full variable domain (remainder filled in from reference TRBV5-1 and TRBJ2-7): KAGVTQTPRYLIKTRGQQVTLSCSPISGHRSVSWYQQTPGQGLQFLFEYFSETQRNKGNFPGRFSGRQFSNSRSEMNVSTLELGDSALYLCASSLTGGAYEQYFGPGTRLTVT.

The chain recombines TRBV6-5 with TRBJ1-1, with D perhaps TRBD1 (5 bases). The CDR3 consists of 13 residues. Trimming took 7 bases from V and 2 from J, leaving 11 bases between them. From germline, CDR1 is MNHEY and CDR2 SVGAGI. CDR3 residues: CASTAGTNTEAFF. CDR3 DNA: TGTGCCAGCACGGCAGGGACTAACACTGAAGCTTTCTTT.

V usage is TRBV11-2 and J usage is TRBJ2-1; no reliable D call. The CDR3 contains 15 residues. The germline gives CDR1 SGHAT, CDR2 FQNNGV. V gave up 5 bases and J gave up 9 bases, with 20 bases separating them. CDR3 bases: TGTGCCAGCAGCCCTGTCCGGTTCGTTGGTATTGAGCAGTTCTTC. Its protein product is CASSPVRFVGIEQFF.

The rearrangement uses TRBV29-1 and TRBJ2-2; D might be TRBD2 (5 bases). V was clipped by 3 bases and J by 3 bases, with 8 bases between them. The CDR3 length is 13 residues. In germline, CDR1 is SQVTM, CDR2 ANQGSEA. The DNA of the CDR3 is TGCAGCGTTGATGGGGAGTACACCGGGGAGCTGTTTTTT. Amino acid sequence: CSVDGEYTGELFF.

The chain employs TRBV2 and TRBJ1-1; the match to TRBD1 covers 7 bases. The V and J ends lost 2 bases and 1 base, in that order; junction bases with no gene match: 7. CDR3 size: 16 residues. From germline, CDR1 is SNHLY and CDR2 FYNNEI. The CDR3 region is CASSESGTAQNTEAFF. The CDR3 region has the DNA TGTGCCAGCAGTGAATCCGGGACAGCCCAGAACACTGAAGCTTTCTTT.

The rearrangement uses TRBV29-1 and TRBJ1-1, with 8 bases lining up with TRBD1. The V gene end was trimmed by 5 bases and the J gene end by 8 bases; junction bases not matched to a gene: 1. The CDR3 runs 10 residues. Germline V gene lookup returns CDR1 SQVTM and CDR2 ANQGSEA. The DNA of the CDR3 is TGCAGCGTTAGGGACAGGGAAGCTTTCTTT. Translated, it gives CSVRDREAFF.

This chain uses TRBV28 with TRBJ1-2; D possibly corresponds to TRBD1 (6 bases). Germline V CDR1 and CDR2: MDHEN, SYDVKM. The length of the CDR3 is 13 residues. V lost 3 bases and J lost 8, with 13 bases in between. This CDR3 is CASSFQSGVGYTF. DNA for the CDR3: TGTGCCAGCAGTTTCCAATCAGGGGTCGGCTACACCTTC.

The chain joins TRBV5-1 to TRBJ2-2; 8 nucleotides agree with TRBD1. V lost 4 bases, J lost 2 bases, and 4 bases stayed unmatched. The germline gives CDR1 SGHRS, CDR2 YFSETQ. The CDR3 is made up of 15 amino acids. CDR3 DNA sequence: TGCGCCAGCAGCACGGACAGGGTAAACACCGGGGAGCTGTTTTTT. Its translation: CASSTDRVNTGELFF.

V gene TRBV7-8 combines with J gene TRBJ1-2, with D unresolved. The V end lost 5 bases, the J end lost 6 bases, and 22 bases lay between the germline ends. The CDR3 sequence is 16 residues long. CDR1 SGHVS and CDR2 FQNEAQ come from the germline V gene. The DNA of the CDR3 is TGTGCCAGCAGCCCTAGAACCACAGCGGGTTCGCATGGCTACACCTTC. Amino acid sequence: CASSPRTTAGSHGYTF.

This clone appeared a single time. The CDR3, as DNA: TGTGCCAGCAGTGACGAGGCCGGGGACTACAATGAGCAGTTCTTC. It codes for CASSDEAGDYNEQFF. The J gene is TRBJ2-1, the V gene TRBV2; possibly TRBD2 for D (5 bases). With 3 bases removed from V and 3 bases from J, the gap between germline ends came to 12 bases. From germline, CDR1 is SNHLY and CDR2 FYNNEI. CDR3 size: 15 residues.

This clone was detected once. CDR3 loop: CASSSPQGKSSTDTQYF. The CDR3 DNA reads TGTGCCAGCAGCTCGCCACAGGGGAAATCTAGCACAGATACGCAGTATTTT. The chain carries TRBV7-9 and TRBJ2-3; 7 bases map to TRBD1. Losses at the gene ends were 4 bases for V and 0 bases for J; bases not matched to a gene: 10. The CDR3 is 17 amino acids. CDR1 SEHNR and CDR2 FQNEAQ come from the germline V gene (reference sequence).

The rearrangement uses TRBV29-1 and TRBJ2-7, with no clear D. This CDR3 has 11 residues. The ends were cut back, 4 bases at V and 1 base at J, with 5 bases in the middle. CDR1 SQVTM and CDR2 ANQGSEA come from the germline V gene. The CDR3 nucleotides are TGCAGCGTTGTACAGTCCTACGAGCAGTACTTC. This sequence encodes CSVVQSYEQYF.

V is TRBV4-1 and J is TRBJ1-2; TRBD1 agrees at 7 bases. The CDR3 consists of 15 residues. Germline-derived CDR1 and CDR2 are MGHRA and YSYEKL. The V gene end was trimmed by 1 base and the J gene end by 2 bases; junction bases not matched to a gene: 4. In nucleotides, the CDR3 is TGCGCCAGCAGCCAAGTCCAGGGGGTAAACTATGGCTACACCTTC. Protein product: CASSQVQGVNYGYTF.

Comments on this clone: The junction does not match germline at one end; this may be a read error. This chain uses TRBV7-7 with TRBJ2-7; the match to TRBD1 covers 7 bases. This CDR3 has 15 residues. Per the germline V gene, CDR1 is SSHAT and CDR2 is FNYEAQ (reference sequence). CDR3 in amino acids: CASSPLRQGSYEQYF. The CDR3 DNA sequence: TGTGCTAGCAGCCCGCTCCGACAGGGCTCCTACGAGCAGTACTTC.

The V and J genes are TRBV6-5 and TRBJ1-4; 9 bases match TRBD1. The CDR3 covers 14 residues. J lost 7 bases, V lost 2 bases, and 2 bases had no gene match. The germline V gene encodes CDR1 MNHEY and CDR2 SVGAGI. The CDR3 region is CASSYTGGGEKLFF. The DNA of the CDR3 is TGTGCCAGCAGTTACACAGGGGGCGGTGAAAAACTGTTTTTT.

The chain joins TRBV6-1 to TRBJ1-3, with D maybe TRBD1 (6 bases). The CDR3 spans 12 residues. Germline assignment: CDR1 MNHNS and CDR2 SASEGT. Trimming took 8 bases from V and 1 from J, leaving 6 bases between them. In nucleotides, the CDR3 is TGTGCCAGCGGGACATCTGGAAACACCATATATTTT. The encoded protein is CASGTSGNTIYF.

The rearrangement joins TRBV11-2 to TRBJ2-7; 7 nucleotides agree with TRBD1. The CDR3 has 13 residues. Trimming cost V 5 bases and J 3 bases; bases outside gene matches: 4. CDR1 and CDR2 from the germline V gene are SGHAT and FQNNGV. This chain's CDR3 is CASSQDRLYEQYF. The DNA of the CDR3 is TGTGCCAGCAGCCAGGACAGGCTCTACGAGCAGTACTTC.

V gene TRBV6-6 combines with J gene TRBJ2-7; 7 bases align to TRBD1. CDR3 length: 13 residues. The junction had 6 bases not matched to a gene; V was cut back by 6 bases and J by 4 bases. CDR1 is MNHNY and CDR2 is SVGAGI in the germline V gene (reference sequence). CDR3 bases: TGTGCCAGCAGGTCCGGGACAGTTTACGAGCAGTACTTC. This sequence encodes CASRSGTVYEQYF.

The chain employs TRBV11-2 and TRBJ2-7, with D hard to call. Germline V gives CDR1 SGHAT, CDR2 FQNNGV. This CDR3 is built from 13 residues. V was shortened by 2 bases and J by 1 base, with 6 bases between the two germline ends. Here the CDR3 reads CASSLPPSYEQYF. In DNA, the CDR3 is TGTGCCAGCAGCTTACCCCCGTCCTACGAGCAGTACTTC.

The V and J genes are TRBV30 and TRBJ1-1; D is ambiguous. V dropped 2 bases and J dropped 7 bases, with 8 bases sitting between them. The CDR3 sequence is 11 residues long. Germline CDR1 reads GTSNPN; CDR2 reads SVGIG (reference sequence). The CDR3 loop is CAWSFRDEAFF. DNA of the CDR3: TGTGCCTGGAGTTTTCGGGATGAAGCTTTCTTT. Full variable domain (remainder filled in from reference TRBV30 and TRBJ1-1): SQTIHQWPATLVQPVGSPLSLECTVEGTSNPNLYWYRQAAGRGLQLLFYSVGIGQISSEVPQNLSASRPQDRQFILSSKKLLLSDSGFYLCAWSFRDEAFFGQGTRLTVV.

V gene TRBV29-1 combines with J gene TRBJ2-1; D is possibly TRBD1 (5 bases). Trimming shortened V by 0 bases and J by 0 bases, and 9 bases separated the two germline ends. CDR3 size: 15 residues. Germline V CDR1 and CDR2: SQVTM, ANQGSEA. Here the CDR3 DNA reads TGCAGCGTTGAAGATGGGGCGGCCTCCTACAATGAGCAGTTCTTC. Protein sequence: CSVEDGAASYNEQFF.

The count of this clone is one. The J gene is TRBJ2-1, the V gene TRBV5-1; 8 bases fit TRBD1. This CDR3 spans 16 amino acids. V was clipped by 4 bases and J by 1 base; unmatched bases: 7. CDR1 and CDR2 (germline): SGHRS, YFSETQ. The CDR3 here is CASSAKGQASYNEQFF. CDR3 nucleotide sequence: TGCGCCAGCAGCGCGAAGGGACAGGCTTCCTACAATGAGCAGTTCTTC.

The chain's CDR3 is CASWGVDTEAFF. In DNA, the CDR3 is TGTGCCAGCTGGGGGGTGGACACTGAAGCTTTCTTT. This rearrangement joins TRBV28 to TRBJ1-1; D is possibly TRBD1 (5 bases). There are 12 residues in the CDR3. CDR1 is MDHEN and CDR2 is SYDVKM in the germline V gene. V was clipped by 8 bases and J by 3 bases, with 10 bases between them.

The gene calls are TRBV2 and TRBJ2-6; D is ambiguous. The V gene lost 1 base and the J gene lost 2 bases, with 9 bases spanning the gap. This CDR3 has 16 residues. Germline-derived CDR1 and CDR2 are SNHLY and FYNNEI. The CDR3 region has the DNA TGTGCCAGCAGTGAAGAGTTGCCAGCTGGGGCCAACGTCCTGACTTTC. This gives the protein CASSEELPAGANVLTF.

The chain is built from TRBV2 and TRBJ2-3, with D possibly TRBD1 on 6 matching bases. V was pared by 6 bases and J by 0 bases, with 10 bases between. This CDR3 is 14 amino acids long. CDR1 SNHLY and CDR2 FYNNEI come from the germline V gene. DNA for the CDR3: TGTGCCAGCAGAAGTGGGGGCAGCACAGATACGCAGTATTTT. Its translation is CASRSGGSTDTQYF.